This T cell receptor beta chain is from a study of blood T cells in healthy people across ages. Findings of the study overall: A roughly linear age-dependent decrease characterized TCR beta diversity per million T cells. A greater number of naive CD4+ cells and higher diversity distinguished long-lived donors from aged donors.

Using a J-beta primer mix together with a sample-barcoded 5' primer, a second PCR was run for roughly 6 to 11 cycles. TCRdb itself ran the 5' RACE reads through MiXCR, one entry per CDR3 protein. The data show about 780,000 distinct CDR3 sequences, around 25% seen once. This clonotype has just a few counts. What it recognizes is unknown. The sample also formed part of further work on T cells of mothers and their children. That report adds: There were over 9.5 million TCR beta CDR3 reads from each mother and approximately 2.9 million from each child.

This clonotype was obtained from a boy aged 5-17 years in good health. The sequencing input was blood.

CDR3 sequence: CASSQELAGGLEQETQYF. CDR3 nucleotides: TGTGCCAGCAGCCAAGAACTAGCGGGGGGGCTGGAGCAAGAGACCCAGTACTTC. The gene calls are TRBV4-2 and TRBJ2-5; TRBD2 matches at 13 bases. With V trimmed by 0 bases and J by 2 bases, 6 bases remained unmatched. CDR3 length equals 18 residues. Per the germline V gene, CDR1 is LGHNA and CDR2 is YNFKEQ.